This TCR beta chain stems from a study of control samples from healthy donors and cancer patients. Some clones are missing from TCRdb's copy, which holds only in-frame ones; the method was immunoSEQ multiplex PCR. Among about 150,000 clones listed, roughly 93% were seen once. Sequenced input: blood. The clonotype was recovered from a man younger than 35 in good health.

As DNA, the CDR3 is TGTGCCAGCAGGTGGACTGAAGCTTTCTTT. Its translation: CASRWTEAFF. The genes are TRBV6-6 and TRBJ1-1; no definite D call. Trimming cost V 6 bases and J 5 bases, with 4 bases left between them. The CDR3 is 10 amino acids. The germline CDR1 and CDR2 sequences are MNHNY and SVGAGI (reference sequence).